The source of this T cell receptor beta chain is a study of OX40 agonist ivuxolimab in advanced cancers. About the study as a whole: The costimulatory receptor OX40 (CD134) was targeted by ivuxolimab, a fully human IgG2 agonistic monoclonal antibody. Patients were allowed to have had prior anti-PD-1, anti-PD-L1 or anti-CTLA-4 therapy, and about 40% of the dose-escalation patients had been treated with checkpoint inhibitors. In the dose-escalation cohort, 70% to 90% of patients were male, and the mean age was roughly 60 years with a range of roughly 20 to 85. Peripheral TCRbeta sequencing aimed to test whether ivuxolimab altered TCR sequence diversity and caused clonal T-cell expansion. Among the roughly 50 dose-escalation patients, 19 had hepatocellular carcinoma, 15 or so melanoma, 9 renal cell carcinoma and 9 head and neck cancer. Intravenous ivuxolimab was administered to patients every 2 weeks at six dose levels: 0.01, 0.1, 0.3, 1.5, 3 and 10 mg/kg. Partial responses occurred in three dose-escalation patients: two with cutaneous melanoma and one with hepatocellular carcinoma. The paper reports the monotherapy dose-escalation portion (N of about 54 patients) of the phase I ivuxolimab trial.

For sequencing of the TCRbeta CDR3 region, genomic DNA was extracted from the sorted cells. The immunoSEQ Assay was used for sequencing of TCRbeta CDR3 regions. TCRdb took this table from immuneACCESS and kept in-frame rearrangements with V and J called. Such tables lack part of the clones; where checked against another copy, unresolved V genes explain under half of the gap, and the rest is unexplained. This sample holds about 48,000 clones; approximately 84% were observed only once. In total, the top ten clones hold about 1.1% of the sample. Findings and caveats that apply to the study as a whole: At doses from 0.1 to 3.0 mg/kg, clonal expansion was seen in both CD4+ and CD8+ blood T cells between baseline and week 6. On average, CD8+ T cells showed more expanded clones than CD4+ T cells after ivuxolimab. The antigen specificity of the clonally expanded peripheral T cells was not determined. In the 0.1-3.0 mg/kg groups, partial responders had among the lowest normalized peripheral clonal expansion, particularly in CD8+ T cells. Low levels of normalized T-cell clonal expansion were also seen in some patients who did not respond.

Patients with autoimmune disease history or receiving systemic immunosuppression were excluded from the trial. In every dose cohort, peripheral blood was drawn for TCR sequencing at baseline, cycle 4 day 1, and cycle 7 day 1. The samples were drawn from a first-in-human, open-label, multicenter phase I dose-escalation trial of ivuxolimab. Adults with locally advanced or metastatic head and neck squamous cell, hepatocellular, melanoma or renal cell carcinoma were enrolled in the trial. Before TCR sequencing, CD4+ and CD8+ T cells were separately sorted from peripheral blood. With regard to this clone: Its specific antigen is unknown. No base quality information exists; no much larger clone differs at one position.

Material: CD4+ or CD8+ T cells sorted from blood, obtained in a trial of the OX40 agonist ivuxolimab. The sequence was obtained from an adult with an advanced solid tumor such as melanoma, head and neck, liver or kidney cancer.

This receptor carries the CDR3 CASSWDRDELFF. The sequenced DNA: TGTGCCAGCAGCTGGGACAGGGACGAACTGTTTTTT. Recombination connected TRBV5-6 to TRBJ1-4, and 9 junctional nucleotides match TRBD1. The CDR3 has 12 amino acids, counting the end cysteine and phenylalanine. Of the read, only the CDR3 DNA is kept; its 36 bases are in frame from base 1. CDR1 SGHDT and CDR2 YYEEEE are derived from the germline V gene. At the junction V is shortened by 3 bases and J by 12 bases; bases outside the gene matches: 3.